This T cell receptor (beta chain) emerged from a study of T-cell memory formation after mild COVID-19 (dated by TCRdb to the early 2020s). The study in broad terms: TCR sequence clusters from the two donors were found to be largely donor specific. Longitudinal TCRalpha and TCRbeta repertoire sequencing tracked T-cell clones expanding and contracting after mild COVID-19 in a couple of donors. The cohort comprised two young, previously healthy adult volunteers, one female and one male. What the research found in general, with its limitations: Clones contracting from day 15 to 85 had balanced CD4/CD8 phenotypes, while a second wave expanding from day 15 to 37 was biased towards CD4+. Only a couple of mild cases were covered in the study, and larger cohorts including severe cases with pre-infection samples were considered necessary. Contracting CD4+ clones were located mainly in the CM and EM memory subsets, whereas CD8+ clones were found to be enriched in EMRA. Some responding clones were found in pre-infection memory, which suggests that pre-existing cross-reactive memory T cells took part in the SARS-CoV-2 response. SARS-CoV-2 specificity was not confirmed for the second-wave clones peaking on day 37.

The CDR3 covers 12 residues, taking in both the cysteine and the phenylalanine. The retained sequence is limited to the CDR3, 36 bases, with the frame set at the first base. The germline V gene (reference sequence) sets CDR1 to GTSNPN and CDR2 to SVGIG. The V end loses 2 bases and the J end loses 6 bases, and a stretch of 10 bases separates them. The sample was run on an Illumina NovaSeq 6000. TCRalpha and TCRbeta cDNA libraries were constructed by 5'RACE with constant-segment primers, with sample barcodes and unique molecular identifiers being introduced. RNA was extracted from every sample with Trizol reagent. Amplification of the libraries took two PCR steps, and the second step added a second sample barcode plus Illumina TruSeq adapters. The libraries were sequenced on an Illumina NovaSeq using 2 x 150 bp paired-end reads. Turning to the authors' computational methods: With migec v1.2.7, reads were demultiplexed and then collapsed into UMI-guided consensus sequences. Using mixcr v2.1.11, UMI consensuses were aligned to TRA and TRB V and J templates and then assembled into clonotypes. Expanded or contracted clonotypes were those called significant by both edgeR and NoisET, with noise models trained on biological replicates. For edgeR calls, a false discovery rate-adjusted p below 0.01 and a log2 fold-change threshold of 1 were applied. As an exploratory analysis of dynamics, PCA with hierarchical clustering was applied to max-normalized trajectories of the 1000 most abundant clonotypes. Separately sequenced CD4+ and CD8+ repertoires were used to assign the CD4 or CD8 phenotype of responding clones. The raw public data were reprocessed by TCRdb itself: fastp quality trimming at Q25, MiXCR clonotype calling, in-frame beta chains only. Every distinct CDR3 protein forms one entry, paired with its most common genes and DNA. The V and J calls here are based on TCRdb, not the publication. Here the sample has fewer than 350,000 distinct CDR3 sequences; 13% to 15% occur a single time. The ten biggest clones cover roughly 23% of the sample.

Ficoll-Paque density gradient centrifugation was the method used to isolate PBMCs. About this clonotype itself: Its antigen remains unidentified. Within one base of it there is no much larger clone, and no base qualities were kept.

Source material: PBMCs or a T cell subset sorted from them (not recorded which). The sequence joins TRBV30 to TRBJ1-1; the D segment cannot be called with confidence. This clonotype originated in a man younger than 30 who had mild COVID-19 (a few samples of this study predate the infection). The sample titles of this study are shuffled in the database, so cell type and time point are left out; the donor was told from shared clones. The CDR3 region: CAWSPGVAEAFF. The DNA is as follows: TGTGCCTGGAGTCCCGGGGTGGCTGAAGCTTTCTTT. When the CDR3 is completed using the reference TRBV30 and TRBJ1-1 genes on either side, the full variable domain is SQTIHQWPATLVQPVGSPLSLECTVEGTSNPNLYWYRQAAGRGLQLLFYSVGIGQISSEVPQNLSASRPQDRQFILSSKKLLLSDSGFYLCAWSPGVAEAFFGQGTRLTVV.